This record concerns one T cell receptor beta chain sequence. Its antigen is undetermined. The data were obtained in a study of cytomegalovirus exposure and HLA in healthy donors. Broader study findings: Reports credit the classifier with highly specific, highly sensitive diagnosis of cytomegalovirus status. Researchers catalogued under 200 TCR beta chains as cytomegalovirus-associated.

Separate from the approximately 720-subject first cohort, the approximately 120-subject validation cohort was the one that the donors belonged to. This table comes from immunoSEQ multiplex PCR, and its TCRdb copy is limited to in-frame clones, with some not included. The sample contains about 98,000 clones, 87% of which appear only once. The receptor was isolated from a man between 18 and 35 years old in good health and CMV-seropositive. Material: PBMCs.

The CDR3, as DNA: TGTGCCAGCAGCTCCCCGGGACTTGGAAACACCATATATTTT. Residues: CASSSPGLGNTIYF. The V and J genes are TRBV6-6 and TRBJ1-3, with a possible D match to TRBD1 (5 bases). Trimming pared 6 bases from V and 3 bases from J, leaving 12 bases between. Germline lookup yields CDR1 MNHNY and CDR2 SVGAGI (reference sequence). This CDR3 is 14 amino acids long.